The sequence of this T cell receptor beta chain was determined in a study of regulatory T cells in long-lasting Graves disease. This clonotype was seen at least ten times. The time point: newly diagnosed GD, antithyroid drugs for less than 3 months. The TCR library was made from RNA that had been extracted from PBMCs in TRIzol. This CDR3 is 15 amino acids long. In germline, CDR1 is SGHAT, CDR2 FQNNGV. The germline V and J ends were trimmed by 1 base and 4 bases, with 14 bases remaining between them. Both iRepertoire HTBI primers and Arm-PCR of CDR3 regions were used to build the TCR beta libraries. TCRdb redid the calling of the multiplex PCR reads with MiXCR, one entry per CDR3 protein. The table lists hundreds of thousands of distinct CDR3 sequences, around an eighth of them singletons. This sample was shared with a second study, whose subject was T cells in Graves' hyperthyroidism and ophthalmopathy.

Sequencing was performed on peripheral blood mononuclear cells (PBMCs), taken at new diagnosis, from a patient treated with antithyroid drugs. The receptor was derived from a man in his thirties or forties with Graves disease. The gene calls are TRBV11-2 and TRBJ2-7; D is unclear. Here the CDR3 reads CASSLAGYIRYEQYF. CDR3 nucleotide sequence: TGTGCCAGCAGCTTAGCAGGTTACATAAGATACGAGCAGTACTTC.